This T cell receptor (beta chain) was captured in a study of shared clonotypes between healthy human individuals. The CDR3 covers 14 residues. Germline-derived CDR1 and CDR2 are SNHLY and FYNNEI. Trimming removed 6 bases at V and 5 bases at J, with 17 bases between. TCRdb's table, derived via immunoSEQ multiplex PCR, lists solely in-frame clones and lacks some. There are some 470,000 clones in the sample; 76% occur only once, and 10% to 15% lies in the top ten. This sequence was found in a woman aged 40-49 years in good health. Some clones in this sample may be carry-over from other donors' samples. Sequenced sample: PBMCs. This chain uses TRBV2 with TRBJ2-7; weak D call: TRBD2 (6 bases). The CDR3 coding sequence is TGTGCCAGCAGCGATTCCGGGAGACACAACGAGCAGTACTTC. This translates into CASSDSGRHNEQYF.